A single T cell receptor (beta chain) is shown here with its context. The data were obtained in a study of blood T cell repertoires in COVID-19. Study overall: Samples of COVID-19 (acute and convalescent) were obtained from the United States, Italy and Spain. Sample material is recorded as cDNA or gDNA derived from T cells, B-cell-depleted T cells, or PBMCs.

Original analysis: Amplifying reference gene primers gave estimates of nucleated cell counts. Assay used: immunoSEQ multiplex PCR; TCRdb lists only in-frame clones, some missing. From that table come the V and J calls and clone size; the DNA was used to work out D and trimming. In the table there are about 120,000 clones, approximately 81% of which are singletons. Trimming pared 1 base from V and 9 bases from J, leaving 16 bases between. Germline values: CDR1 LGHDT, CDR2 YNNKEL (reference sequence). The CDR3 has 15 amino acids. The rearrangement uses TRBV3-1 (or the pseudogene TRBV3-2) and TRBJ1-5; D remains ambiguous. The source of this sequence is a man in his forties with acute or convalescent COVID-19. The sample was peripheral blood. The CDR3 reads CASSQARGEKAPQHF. In DNA form, the CDR3 reads TGTGCCAGCAGCCAAGCGCGGGGAGAGAAGGCGCCCCAGCATTTT.